This record concerns one T cell receptor beta chain sequence. The antigen is undetermined. These data originate in a study of T cells after posttransplantation cyclophosphamide. Study-wide results and limits: Later post-transplant blood repertoires were often dominated by donor CD8+ memory clones. TRB clonality was highly associated with recipient CMV seropositivity and reactivation.

This CDR3 is 16 amino acids long. Trimming took 4 bases from V and 1 from J; bases not matched to a gene: 6. Germline CDR1 SGDLS, CDR2 YYNGEE. Busulfan-fludarabine conditioning, marrow transplant, and cyclophosphamide on days +3 and +4 were administered. The repertoire was sequenced with immunoSEQ multiplex PCR; TCRdb's copy has only in-frame clones and lacks some. This sample has tens of thousands of clones, with 78% found just once. This rearrangement joins TRBV9 to TRBJ2-4, with 9 bases fitting TRBD2. This TCR was recovered from a female patient aged 40 to 50 who received an allogeneic stem cell transplant from a related donor, was CMV-positive, and had no GVHD. T cells may partly derive from the graft donor. The specimen was CD4+ T cells sorted from blood, collected roughly 250 weeks after a stem cell transplant with posttransplant cyclophosphamide. CDR3 amino acids: CASSSSGGWAKNIQYF. The CDR3 DNA reads TGTGCCAGCAGCTCCAGCGGGGGGTGGGCCAAAAACATTCAGTACTTC.